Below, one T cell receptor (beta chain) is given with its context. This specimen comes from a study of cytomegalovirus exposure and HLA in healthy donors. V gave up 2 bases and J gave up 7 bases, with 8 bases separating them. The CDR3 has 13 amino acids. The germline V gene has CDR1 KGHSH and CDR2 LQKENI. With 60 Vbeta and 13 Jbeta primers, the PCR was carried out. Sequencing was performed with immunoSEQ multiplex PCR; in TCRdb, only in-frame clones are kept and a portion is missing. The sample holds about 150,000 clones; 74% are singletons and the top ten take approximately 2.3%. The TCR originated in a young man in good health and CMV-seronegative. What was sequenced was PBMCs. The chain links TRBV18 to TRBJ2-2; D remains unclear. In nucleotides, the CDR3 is TGTGCCAGCTCACCAGTACGGGTCGGGGAGCTGTTTTTT. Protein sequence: CASSPVRVGELFF. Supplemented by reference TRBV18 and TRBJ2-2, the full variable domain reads NAGVMQNPRHLVRRRGQEARLRCSPMKGHSHVYWYRQLPEEGLKFMVYLQKENIIDESGMPKERFSAEFPKEGPSILRIQQVVRGDSAAYFCASSPVRVGELFFGEGSRLTVL.